This TCR beta chain was captured by sequencing in a study of blood T cell repertoires in COVID-19. Study context: Italy, Spain and the United States were the sources of the convalescent and acute COVID-19 samples. T cells, B-cell-depleted T cells, or PBMCs supplied cDNA or gDNA.

CDR1 is SGHTA, CDR2 FQGTGA, per germline. The CDR3 has 16 residues. V gave up 0 bases and J gave up 2 bases; unmatched junction bases: 5. In the original workflow: Reference gene primer amplification yielded estimated nucleated cell counts. Generated by immunoSEQ multiplex PCR, the TCRdb table keeps only in-frame clones and is missing some. For V, J and clone size, that table is used; D and trimming come from the DNA. This sample has fewer than 250,000 clones, with 83% found just once. The receptor was derived from a woman between 40 and 55 years old with active or convalescent COVID-19. The sample taken for sequencing was peripheral blood. The V gene is TRBV7-3, the J gene TRBJ2-3, with 7 positions matching TRBD2. CDR3 sequence (DNA): TGTGCCAGCAGCTTAACTCCGGGACTACACACAGATACGCAGTATTTT. It yields the protein CASSLTPGLHTDTQYF. Filled out from reference TRBV7-3 and TRBJ2-3, the complete variable domain reads GAGVSQTPSNKVTEKGKYVELRCDPISGHTALYWYRQSLGQGPEFLIYFQGTGAADDSGLPNDRFFAVRPEGSVSTLKIQRTERGDSAVYLCASSLTPGLHTDTQYFGPGTRLTVL.